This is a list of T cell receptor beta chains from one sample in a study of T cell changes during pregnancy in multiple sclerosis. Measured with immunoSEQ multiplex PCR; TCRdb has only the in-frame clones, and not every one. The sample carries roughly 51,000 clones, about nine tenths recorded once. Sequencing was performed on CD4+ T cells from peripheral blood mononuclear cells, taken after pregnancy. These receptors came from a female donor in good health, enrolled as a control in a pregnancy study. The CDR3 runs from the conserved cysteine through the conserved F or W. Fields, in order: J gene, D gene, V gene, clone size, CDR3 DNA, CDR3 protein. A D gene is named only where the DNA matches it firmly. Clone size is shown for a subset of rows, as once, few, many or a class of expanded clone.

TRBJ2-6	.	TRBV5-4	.	TGTGCCAGCAACCACAACTCTGGGGCCAACGTCCTGACTTTC	CASNHNSGANVLTF
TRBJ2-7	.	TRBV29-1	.	TGCAGCGTGACCGGACAAACCAACAAGCAGTACTTC	CSVTGQTNKQYF
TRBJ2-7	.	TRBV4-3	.	TGCGCCAGCAGCCAAGACGTTACAGGACAGTACGAGCAGTACTTC	CASSQDVTGQYEQYF
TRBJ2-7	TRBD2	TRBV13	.	TGTGCCAGCAGCTCAAAGGGACTAGCGGGGGGGCGGTTCTCCTACGAGCAGTACTTC	CASSSKGLAGGRFSYEQYF
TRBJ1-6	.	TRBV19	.	TGTGCCACTAAAAGGAACCAGGGTAATTCACCCCTCCACTTT	CATKRNQGNSPLHF
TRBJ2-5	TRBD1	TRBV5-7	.	TGTGCCAGCAACTCCCAGGGGGCTGGGGAGACCCAGTACTTC	CASNSQGAGETQYF
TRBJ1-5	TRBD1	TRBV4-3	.	TGCGCCAGCAGCCAATCGCGACAGGGAAATCAGCCCCAGCATTTT	CASSQSRQGNQPQHF
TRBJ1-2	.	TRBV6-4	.	TGTGCCAGCAGGGGACCGACGGCAGGGGTTTGCTACACCTTC	CASRGPTAGVCYTF
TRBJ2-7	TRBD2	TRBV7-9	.	TGTGCCAGCAGCTTAGTCCGCGGGACTAGCCTAGGATACGAGCAGTACTTC	CASSLVRGTSLGYEQYF
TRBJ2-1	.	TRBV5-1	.	TGCGCCAGCAGCTTGGCCTTGGGGGGGGCTTACAATGAGCAGTTCTTC	CASSLALGGAYNEQFF
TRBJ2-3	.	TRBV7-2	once	TGTGCCGGGGCGGTAGGCACAGATACGCAGTATTTT	CAGAVGTDTQYF
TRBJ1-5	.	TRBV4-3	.	TGCGCCAGCAGCCAAGAGACAGATCAGCCCCAGCATTTT	CASSQETDQPQHF
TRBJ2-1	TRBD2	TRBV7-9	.	TGTGCCAGGACTAGCAATGATTCCTACAATGAGCAGTTCTTC	CARTSNDSYNEQFF
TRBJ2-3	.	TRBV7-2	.	TGTGCCAGCAGCTTAAGATTCCACGGGGGAACCGTAACAGATACGCAGTATTTT	CASSLRFHGGTVTDTQYF
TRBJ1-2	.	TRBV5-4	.	TGTGCCAGCAGCTTGAGAGGGCGGTATGGCTACACCTTC	CASSLRGRYGYTF
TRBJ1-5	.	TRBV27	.	TGTGCCAGCAGTTTACACGGGGAGCAGCCCCAGCATTTT	CASSLHGEQPQHF
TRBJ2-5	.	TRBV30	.	TGTGCCTGGAGTGTAGAGGTTTTCGGGGAGACCCAGTACTTC	CAWSVEVFGETQYF
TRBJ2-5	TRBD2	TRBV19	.	TGTGCCAGTAGGCTAGCGGGGAGGGGGACCCAGTACTTC	CASRLAGRGTQYF
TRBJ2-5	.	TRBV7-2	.	TGTGCCAGCAGCGTAGCGGTGGTAGCAGAGACCCAGTACTTC	CASSVAVVAETQYF
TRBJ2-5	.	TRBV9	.	TGTGCCAGCAGCGCGACCAACAGGGAAGAGACCCAGTACTTC	CASSATNREETQYF
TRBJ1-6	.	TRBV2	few	TGTGCCAGCACGCGGACAGAGAATTCACCCCTCCACTTT	CASTRTENSPLHF
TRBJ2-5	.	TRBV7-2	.	TGTGCCAGCAGCAACCAAAAGAGGACCCAGTACTTC	CASSNQKRTQYF
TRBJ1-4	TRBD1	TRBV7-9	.	TGTGCCAGCGTCGGGACAGGGGGTAGTATTTTGGCTAATGAAAAACTGTTTTTT	CASVGTGGSILANEKLFF
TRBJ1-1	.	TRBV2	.	TGTGCCAGCAGAGGGGTGGCAGGGGTGAACACTGAAGCTTTCTTT	CASRGVAGVNTEAFF
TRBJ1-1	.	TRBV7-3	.	TGTGCCAGCAGCCACGGGGTGGACACTGAAGCTTTCTTT	CASSHGVDTEAFF
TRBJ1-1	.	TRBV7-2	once	TGTGCCAGCAGCTTAGCGGCGACATTCCCGAGAGACACTGAAGCTTTCTTT	CASSLAATFPRDTEAFF
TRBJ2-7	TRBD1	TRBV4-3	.	TGCGCCAGCAGCCAAGGGGCAGGACAGGGCCACGAGCAGTACTTC	CASSQGAGQGHEQYF
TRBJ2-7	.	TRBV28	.	TGTGCCAGCAGTTTACAGGGGGGTGGCTACGAGCAGTACTTC	CASSLQGGGYEQYF
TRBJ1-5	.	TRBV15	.	TGTGCCACCAGCGGGGGCCCCTCTGGCAATCAGCCCCAGCATTTT	CATSGGPSGNQPQHF
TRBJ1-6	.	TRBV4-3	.	TGCGCCAGCAGCCAAGGAGGCGGAAATAATTCACCCCTCCACTTT	CASSQGGGNNSPLHF
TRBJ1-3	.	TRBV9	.	TGTGCCAGCAGCGCCCCCAGGGATTCGGCTGGAAACACCATATATTTT	CASSAPRDSAGNTIYF
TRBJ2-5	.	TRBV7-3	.	TGTGCCAGCAGCTTAGGGGCGGTCCCCCAAGAGACCCAGTACTTC	CASSLGAVPQETQYF
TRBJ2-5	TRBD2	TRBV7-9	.	TGTGCCAGCAGCATAGGGGTAGCGGGGGATCAAGAGACCCAGTACTTC	CASSIGVAGDQETQYF
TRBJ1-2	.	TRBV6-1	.	TGTGCCAGCAGGGCTGCAGGCTATGGCTACACCTTC	CASRAAGYGYTF